The source of this T cell receptor (beta chain) is a study of Ad26.COV2.S vaccination and SARS-CoV-2 variants. On this clone: What it binds is unknown. This sample also contains other DNA sequences that code for the same CDR3.

General study points: Responses of T cells in total may have been underestimated by the TCR breadth and depth analyses.

The treatment was: around 19 received Ad26.COV2.S at low or high dose, single or two shots; 5 received placebo; per-sample allocation not given. Sampling was performed 63 days after the first vaccine or placebo injection. Libraries were prepared by immunoSEQ multiplex PCR; TCRdb keeps only in-frame clonotypes and omits some of them. This sample yields 400,000 to 450,000 clones, of which 90% are seen a single time; more than 3.5% belongs to the top ten. The junction had 4 bases not matched to a gene; V was cut back by 5 bases and J by 4 bases. The CDR3 is 15 amino acids. Germline CDR1 reads MNHEY; CDR2 reads SMNVEV (reference sequence).

This sequence originates from a person between 18 and 60 years old who received the Ad26.COV2.S COVID-19 vaccine or a placebo. J is TRBJ2-1 and V is TRBV27; 11 positions match TRBD2. The sequences come from peripheral blood, collected in a trial of Ad26.COV2.S vaccine versus placebo. CDR3 protein: CASSLGTSGYNEQFF. Written as DNA, the CDR3 is TGTGCCAGCAGTCTTGGGACTAGCGGATACAATGAGCAGTTCTTC.